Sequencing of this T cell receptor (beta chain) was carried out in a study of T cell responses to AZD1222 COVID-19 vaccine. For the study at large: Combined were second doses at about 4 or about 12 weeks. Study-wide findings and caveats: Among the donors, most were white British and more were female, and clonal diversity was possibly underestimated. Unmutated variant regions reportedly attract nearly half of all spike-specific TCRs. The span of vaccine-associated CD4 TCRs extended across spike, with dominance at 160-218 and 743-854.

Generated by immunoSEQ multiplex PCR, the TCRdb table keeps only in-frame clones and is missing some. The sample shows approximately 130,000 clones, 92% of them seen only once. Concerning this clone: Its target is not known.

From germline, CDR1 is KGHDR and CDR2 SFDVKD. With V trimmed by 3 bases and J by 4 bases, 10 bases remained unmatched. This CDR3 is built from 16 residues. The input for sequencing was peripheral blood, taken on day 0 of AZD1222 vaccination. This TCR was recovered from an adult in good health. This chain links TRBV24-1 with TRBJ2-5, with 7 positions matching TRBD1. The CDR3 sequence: CATSDPRTGDPETQYF. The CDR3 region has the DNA TGTGCCACCAGTGATCCCAGAACAGGGGACCCAGAGACCCAGTACTTC.